The entry below describes one TCR beta chain. These data come from a study of ipilimumab plus nivolumab after autologous stem cell transplantation. The CDR3 length is 14 residues. Germline V CDR1 and CDR2: SGHNT, YYREEE (reference sequence). Trimming removed 0 bases from V and 2 bases from J, with 9 bases in between. Produced via immunoSEQ multiplex PCR; TCRdb's table is partial and in-frame only. Among about 84,000 clones listed, 83% were seen once. Checkpoint therapy with ipilimumab 1 mg/kg began 14 to 28 days after transplant. This chain connects TRBV5-4 to TRBJ2-7; D is ambiguous. This specimen was PBMCs, taken in a trial of ipilimumab plus nivolumab as post-transplant consolidation. This receptor was taken from a male donor with diffuse large B-cell lymphoma. Written as DNA, the CDR3 is TGTGCCAGCAGCTTGGGGGCGACCCCCTACGAGCAGTACTTC. Its protein is CASSLGATPYEQYF.